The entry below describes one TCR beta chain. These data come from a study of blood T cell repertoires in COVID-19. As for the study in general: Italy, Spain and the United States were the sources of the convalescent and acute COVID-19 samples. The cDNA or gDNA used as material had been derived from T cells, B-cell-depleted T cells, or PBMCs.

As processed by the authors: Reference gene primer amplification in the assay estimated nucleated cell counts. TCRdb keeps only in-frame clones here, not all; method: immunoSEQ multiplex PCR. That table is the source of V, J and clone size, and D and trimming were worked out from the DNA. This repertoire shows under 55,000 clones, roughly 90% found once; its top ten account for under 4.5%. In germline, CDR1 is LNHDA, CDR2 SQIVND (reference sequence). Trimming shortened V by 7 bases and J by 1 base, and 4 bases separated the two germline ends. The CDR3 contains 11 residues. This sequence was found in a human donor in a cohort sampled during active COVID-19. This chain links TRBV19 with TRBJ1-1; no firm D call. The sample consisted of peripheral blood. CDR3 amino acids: CASTKNTEAFF. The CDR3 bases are TGTGCCAGTACAAAGAACACTGAAGCTTTCTTT.